The entry below describes one TCR beta chain. The antigen this receptor binds is unknown. No base quality values were provided; no much bigger clone lies one nucleotide off. Measured from the cysteine to the phenylalanine, the CDR3 is 17 residues long. Kept here is only the CDR3 DNA, which spans 51 bases and is read in frame from base 1. The germline V gene encodes CDR1 KGHSH and CDR2 LQKENI. Trimmed from V: 0 bases; trimmed from J: 5 bases; junction bases lacking a gene match: 10. This sample is drawn from a study of cytomegalovirus exposure and HLA in healthy donors (dated by TCRdb to about 2017). General notes on the study: According to an earlier analysis of 450 to 650 of the donors, roughly 180 million T cells yielded some 110 million unique TCR beta sequences and more than 250 Gb of sequence data. The study used immunosequencing to profile the T cell repertoires of approximately 640 subjects and linked those repertoires to cytomegalovirus serostatus. Alongside the repertoire data, information on donor age, sex, ethnicity and CMV serostatus was compiled. An early release that covered around 590 HLA-typed donors contained approximately 300 gigabases of sequencing data and approximately 85 million unique TCR sequences. All discovery cohort repertoires had been generated on a single sequencing platform. In a later analysis, previously published TCR beta repertoires from 500 to 750 donors were re-analyzed and high-resolution HLA genotyping was added so that TCR occurrence patterns could be studied. The study was designed to test whether signatures of past pathogen exposure could be identified by cataloging public T cell receptors. HLA typing covered class I and class II loci at four-digit resolution. Rather than using new phenotypic data, the later analysis identified candidate immune exposures from TCR beta sequences and from how often those sequences occurred across donors. A later genetic analysis used genome-wide SNP genotypes for about 55% of the 666 donors, treating that subset as a discovery cohort. To decide whether each TCR beta V gene segment behaved as functional or pseudogenic, an earlier analysis of some 600 of the donors relied on high-throughput TCR beta sequencing. A separate validation cohort of about 110 different subjects was used in addition to the 666-subject first cohort. Roughly 5 DR-DQ haplotypes were handled as single units for association and clustering, since linkage in the cohort was strong. Among about 370 genotyped donors of the cohort, an average of around 250,000 unique TCR beta nucleotide sequences was sequenced per donor, of which about 19% were non-productive. To predict cytomegalovirus infection status, the study brought together high-throughput TCR immunosequencing, statistical association of individual TCRs with disease status, and machine learning. The number of typed donors differed by locus: about 620-640 for A, B, C, DRB1 and DQB1; some 500 for DQA1; around 610 for DPA1; and 400 to 480 for DPB1. Among the roughly 400 genotyped donors, approximately 81% belonged to the genetic ancestry cluster associated with self-reported Caucasian donors. Paper-wide results and their limitations: Some IMGT-functional V segments, including TRBV6-2 and TRBV6-3, could not be told apart with the 87-base-pair reads, so those segments were excluded. Correlated functional status among segregating V segments might be attributable to linkage disequilibrium, but an unknown experimental factor could not be ruled out. In a later genetic analysis, a missense DCLRE1C variant was associated with V-gene and J-gene trimming of TCR beta chains, and the association was replicated in an independent cohort. Strong co-occurrence of HLA alleles, especially DR and DQ, made assigning TCR associations to individual alleles difficult. According to a later analysis, TCR association rates differed among HLA loci, with DRB1 alleles showing the most associated TCRs and HLA-C alleles showing the fewest. The sequencing pipeline was judged likely to have produced a cluster of highly shared sequence variants as a technical artifact. According to a later analysis, most CMV-associated TCR beta chains appeared to be HLA-restricted, and the HLA associations seemed to be driven largely by CMV exposure. According to a later analysis, parvovirus B19, influenza, CMV and Epstein-Barr virus appeared linked to several top co-occurrence clusters. The earlier analysis of approximately 540 of the donors excluded roughly 17 rarely observed V segments, including chromosome 9 orphons, because counts were too low. In vitro tests confirmed that a few of the cytomegalovirus-associated TCR beta chains recognize cytomegalovirus antigens. In both the original and validation cohorts, the classifier was reported to diagnose cytomegalovirus status with high specificity and sensitivity. The only immune exposure information available for the cohort was CMV serostatus. In this cohort, only TCR beta chains were sequenced, and detectable features were limited by the absence of alpha or paired-chain data. In a later genetic analysis, fewer N-insertions in productive TCRs were reported among donors in an Asian-associated ancestry cluster than the approximately 670-donor mean. Roughly uniform sequencing depth across donors was assumed in presence/absence analyses, although this assumption may not hold. An earlier analysis of approximately 600 of the donors showed that most TCR beta V segments appeared in productive rearrangements either about 90% or about 30% of the time, which broadly matched IMGT annotations. In a later analysis, 16,951 TCR beta sequences were associated with specific HLA alleles at a false discovery rate of 0.05. It was suggested by the authors that the approach could potentially be generalized to other disease states and immunological phenotypes. Because HLA typing was unavailable for some donors at each locus, only the typed subset was used in association tests. Most TCR sequences were observed very rarely across donors, whereas some public TCRs were present in many individuals. The study gave a list of 150 to 200 TCR beta chains associated with cytomegalovirus. A further reported finding was that TCR beta sequences accurately predicted the HLA-A and HLA-B alleles for most subjects in the first cohort. A later analysis found that HLA-associated TCR beta chains were more clonally expanded and had lower generation probabilities than equally common non-associated chains.

Library creation used the immunoSEQ multiplex PCR assay. For the multiplex PCR, a mixture combining 60 forward primers for TCR Vbeta segments and 13 reverse primers for TCR Jbeta segments was used. The CDR3 region of rearranged TCR beta genes was amplified from genomic DNA with a multiplex PCR assay. Amplified TCR beta libraries were sequenced as 87-base-pair reads on the Illumina HiSeq System. As for the authors' bioinformatics: A later analysis counted approximately 84 million unique TCR beta chains across the 650 to 800 repertoires, and some 12 million of these chains were shared by at least two donors. To remove PCR and sequencing errors, raw reads were error-corrected and collapsed into unique sequences using a nearest-neighbor algorithm that merged closely related sequences. To assign V, D and J gene segments, CDR3 sequences were aligned to IMGT reference sequences. For a sequence to be retained, at least a six-nucleotide match to both a V gene segment and a J gene segment was required. A rearrangement counted as productive if the CDR3 had no stop codons and remained in frame with V and J, and every other rearrangement counted as non-productive. Following IMGT convention, CDR3 was defined as the stretch from the second conserved V-encoded cysteine to the conserved J-encoded phenylalanine. The earlier analysis of about 590 of the donors excluded sequences that lacked an unambiguous match to a single V gene segment. In an earlier analysis of several hundred of the donors, V segments were called functional above 56.7% productive rearrangements and were called segregating when the between-donor standard deviation exceeded 5%. A statistical classification framework was built to diagnose cytomegalovirus status from the catalog of TCR beta chain sequences. In a later analysis, V and J genes were assigned by comparing TCR nucleotide sequences against IMGT/GENE-DB human TR gene sequences. The TCRdist pipeline was used in a later analysis to assign CDR3 sequences and most-parsimonious VDJ recombination scenarios. In a later analysis, each TCR beta chain was defined by its CDR3 amino acid sequence together with its V-gene family, and reads lacking a unique V-gene family were excluded. In a later analysis, 500 to 700 highly shared, low-generation-probability nucleotide sequences were removed to address suspected cross-contamination and a sequencing artifact. A later analysis calculated a clonal expansion index for each public chain from normalized within-repertoire ranks of inferred template counts. In a later analysis, generation probabilities were computed with a VDJ recombination model fitted to out-of-frame rearrangements, and the resulting probabilities were checked against IGoR. A later analysis scored TCR-TCR, TCR-HLA and TCR-CMV co-occurrence with hypergeometric tests, applying a repertoire-size bias correction to TCR pairs. A later analysis estimated false discovery rates by permuting HLA or CMV assignments 20 times. In a later analysis, co-occurring TCRs were grouped using DBSCAN, and TCRdist sequence similarity was added for clustering within HLA-allele-positive subsets. For co-occurrence clustering, repertoires with fewer than 30,000 or more than 120,000 public chains were excluded, along with roughly 5 repertoires with anomalous nucleotide sharing. Drawn from immuneACCESS, this table holds only the in-frame rearrangements with V and J called that TCRdb kept. Clones are partly lost; checked studies trace under half to an unresolved V gene and leave the rest unexplained. V and J calls plus clone size are reproduced from that table; the DNA served to infer D and trimming. The sample table records almost 200,000 clones; about 80% of these occur just once. The top ten constitute around 1.9% of the sample.

The cohort comprised around 690 healthy bone marrow donors. All cohort members were sampled while nominally healthy, although unrecorded immune exposures were likely present. The donor tested CMV seronegative and was one of the 352 seronegative cohort members. A peripheral blood sample was provided by each donor, and peripheral blood mononuclear cells were used for TCR beta sequencing. Genomic DNA extraction from the blood cell samples was performed with the Qiagen DNeasy Blood Extraction Kit. Input material: PBMCs. This chain is built from TRBV18 and TRBJ2-3; 8 middle bases align to TRBD1. The sequence derives from a man younger than 40 in good health and CMV-seronegative. The nucleotide sequence reads as follows: TGTGCCAGCTCACCACCGGGTTTACAGGGGGTCGTAGATACGCAGTATTTT. This is translated as CASSPPGLQGVVDTQYF.